Listed below are T cell receptor beta chains from one sample, sequenced in a study of shared clonotypes between healthy human individuals. Measured with immunoSEQ multiplex PCR; TCRdb has only the in-frame clones, and not every one. Of some 1,600,000 clones in the sample, under 99% are singletons; the top ten hold 0.4% to 0.55%. Sequencing was performed on naive CD4+ T cells sorted from blood. The receptors were sampled from a young man in good health. CDR3s include the opening cysteine and the closing phenylalanine or tryptophan. The order of the fields is J gene, D gene, clone size, V gene, CDR3 protein, CDR3 DNA. A D gene is named only where the DNA matches it firmly. The size field is filled for only some rows; it gives once, few, many or a size class.

j_gene: TRBJ2-7; d_gene: TRBD2; abundance: .; v_gene: TRBV7-2; CDR3aa: CASSTISGTSGRPYEQYF; CDR3nt: TGTGCCAGCAGCACAATTTCGGGGACTAGCGGGAGGCCCTACGAGCAGTACTTC
j_gene: TRBJ2-3; d_gene: TRBD2; abundance: .; v_gene: TRBV2; CDR3aa: CAGGTTPADTQYF; CDR3nt: TGTGCCGGAGGGACTACCCCTGCAGATACGCAGTATTTT
j_gene: TRBJ2-5; d_gene: TRBD1; abundance: .; v_gene: TRBV5-1; CDR3aa: CASSPRDRRETQYF; CDR3nt: TGCGCCAGCAGCCCGAGGGACAGGAGAGAGACCCAGTACTTC
j_gene: TRBJ2-7; d_gene: .; abundance: .; v_gene: TRBV6-5; CDR3aa: CASSFGQRYEQYF; CDR3nt: TGTGCCAGCAGTTTCGGACAGCGCTACGAGCAGTACTTC
j_gene: TRBJ1-5; d_gene: TRBD1; abundance: once; v_gene: TRBV28; CDR3aa: CATVVRGQGNQPQHF; CDR3nt: TGTGCCACGGTTGTAAGGGGGCAAGGCAATCAGCCCCAGCATTTT
j_gene: TRBJ2-6; d_gene: .; abundance: once; v_gene: TRBV14; CDR3aa: CASSQGPSGANVLTF; CDR3nt: TGTGCCAGCAGCCAAGGGCCCTCTGGGGCCAACGTCCTGACTTTC
j_gene: TRBJ2-2; d_gene: TRBD2; abundance: .; v_gene: TRBV9; CDR3aa: CASSVVSGSTAGELFF; CDR3nt: TGTGCCAGCAGCGTAGTGAGCGGGAGCACGGCCGGGGAGCTGTTTTTT
j_gene: TRBJ2-7; d_gene: .; abundance: .; v_gene: TRBV15; CDR3aa: CATSPGGREQYF; CDR3nt: TGTGCCACCAGTCCTGGGGGGCGCGAGCAGTACTTC
j_gene: TRBJ2-3; d_gene: .; abundance: .; v_gene: TRBV19; CDR3aa: CASSIQDSRRDTQYF; CDR3nt: TGTGCCAGTAGTATCCAGGACTCTCGCCGGGATACGCAGTATTTT
j_gene: TRBJ2-7; d_gene: .; abundance: once; v_gene: TRBV5-1; CDR3aa: CASSGGDRYSHEQYF; CDR3nt: TGCGCCAGCAGCGGCGGAGACAGGTACTCTCACGAGCAGTACTTC
j_gene: TRBJ2-3; d_gene: .; abundance: .; v_gene: TRBV6-5; CDR3aa: CASSSDWGADTQYF; CDR3nt: TGTGCCAGCAGCTCCGATTGGGGTGCAGATACGCAGTATTTT
j_gene: TRBJ1-5; d_gene: .; abundance: .; v_gene: TRBV9; CDR3aa: CASSKGIGSGNQPQHF; CDR3nt: TGTGCCAGCTCGAAGGGGATCGGCAGCGGCAATCAGCCCCAGCATTTT
j_gene: TRBJ2-7; d_gene: TRBD1; abundance: .; v_gene: TRBV28; CDR3aa: CACHLGTGSYEQYF; CDR3nt: TGTGCCTGCCATTTAGGGACAGGGTCCTACGAGCAGTACTTC
j_gene: TRBJ1-1; d_gene: .; abundance: .; v_gene: TRBV4-2; CDR3aa: CASSQVHNTEAFF; CDR3nt: TGTGCCAGCAGCCAAGTGCATAACACTGAAGCTTTCTTT
j_gene: TRBJ1-2; d_gene: .; abundance: .; v_gene: TRBV18; CDR3aa: CASSPGGGYGYTF; CDR3nt: TGTGCCAGCTCACCCGGAGGGGGCTATGGCTACACCTTC
j_gene: TRBJ2-3; d_gene: .; abundance: .; v_gene: TRBV6-1; CDR3aa: CASLRRTDTQYF; CDR3nt: TGTGCCAGCCTGAGACGTACAGATACGCAGTATTTT
j_gene: TRBJ2-1; d_gene: .; abundance: .; v_gene: TRBV6-5; CDR3aa: CASRPGRSYNEQFF; CDR3nt: TGTGCCAGCAGGCCAGGACGGTCCTACAATGAGCAGTTCTTC
j_gene: TRBJ2-1; d_gene: TRBD2; abundance: .; v_gene: TRBV18; CDR3aa: CASSPPWTSIAEQFF; CDR3nt: TGTGCCAGCTCACCACCTTGGACTAGTATAGCGGAGCAGTTCTTC
j_gene: TRBJ1-1; d_gene: TRBD1; abundance: .; v_gene: TRBV7-2; CDR3aa: CASSPSGQGASVEAFF; CDR3nt: TGTGCCAGCAGCCCCTCGGGACAGGGGGCGTCGGTTGAAGCTTTCTTT
j_gene: TRBJ2-7; d_gene: .; abundance: .; v_gene: TRBV11-2; CDR3aa: CASSSEGGLWSYEQYF; CDR3nt: TGTGCCAGCAGCTCTGAGGGGGGGCTTTGGTCCTACGAGCAGTACTTC
j_gene: TRBJ2-5; d_gene: .; abundance: .; v_gene: TRBV7-2; CDR3aa: CASTSNRDSKTQYF; CDR3nt: TGTGCCAGCACCTCCAACAGGGACTCGAAGACCCAGTACTTC
j_gene: TRBJ2-7; d_gene: TRBD2; abundance: .; v_gene: TRBV11-2; CDR3aa: CASTRGSGDYYEQYF; CDR3nt: TGTGCCAGCACGCGGGGTAGCGGGGACTACTACGAGCAGTACTTC
j_gene: TRBJ2-1; d_gene: .; abundance: once; v_gene: TRBV7-2; CDR3aa: CASRRLVTEQFF; CDR3nt: TGTGCCAGCAGGAGACTAGTGACCGAGCAGTTCTTC
j_gene: TRBJ2-7; d_gene: .; abundance: .; v_gene: TRBV27; CDR3aa: CASSFEAIPSYEQYF; CDR3nt: TGTGCCAGCAGTTTCGAGGCTATCCCCTCCTACGAGCAGTACTTC